The T cell receptor (beta chain) described here comes from a study of vaccination and CD4 T cells after COVID-19. Study-wide points: It was found that, in convalescent patients, 304 of 307 vaccine-specific clones were spike mono-reactive.

This clonotype was seen only once. Its cognate antigen is unknown. The V end lost 7 bases, the J end lost 0 bases, and 11 bases lay between the germline ends. This CDR3 has 13 residues. CDR1 and CDR2 (germline): SGHRS, YFSETQ. The Oncomine TCR Beta short-read assay was applied to DNA of cultured CD4+ T cells. MiXCR, run by TCRdb on the PCR reads, gives a single entry per CDR3 protein. The sample has around 19,000 distinct CDR3 sequences, roughly half seen once. Treatment: approximately nine-day PBMC culture with coronavirus spike peptide pools or control peptides (ViraFEST assay). A half-volume replacement of the medium with fresh IL-2 medium was performed on days 3 and 7.

The chain links TRBV5-1 to TRBJ2-7, with unresolved D. The material sequenced was CD4+ T cells from blood, cultured in vitro. The source is a human donor who had recovered from COVID-19. The CDR3 bases are TGCGCCAGCGGTTCAGGTAGCTCCTACGAGCAGTACTTC. This encodes CASGSGSSYEQYF.